This T cell receptor beta chain appears in the sequencing data of a study of blood T cell repertoires in COVID-19. About the research overall: Acute and convalescent COVID-19 specimens originated in the United States, Italy and Spain.

Germline V gene lookup returns CDR1 SGHTA and CDR2 FQGNSA. This CDR3 is built from 15 residues. The V end was cut by 6 bases, the J end by 2 bases, with 15 bases between. Profiling relied on immunoSEQ multiplex PCR, and the TCRdb table lists in-frame clones only, not all of them. This sample has 110,000 to 150,000 clones; around 85% occur once, and the top ten carry just under 3%. The V gene is TRBV7-2, the J gene TRBJ2-3; perhaps TRBD1 as D (5 bases). This TCR was recovered from a middle-aged man with acute or convalescent COVID-19. Input material: peripheral blood. This CDR3 reads CASSGASFITDTQYF. DNA of the CDR3: TGTGCCAGCAGTGGGGCGTCATTCATCACAGATACGCAGTATTTT.